A single sample gave rise to the 32 T cell receptor beta chains below, sequenced in a study of OX40 agonist ivuxolimab in advanced cancers. TCRdb keeps only in-frame clones here, not all; method: immunoSEQ multiplex PCR. The table lists about 46,000 clones, around nine tenths of them singletons. The sequencing here drew on CD4+ or CD8+ T cells sorted from blood, taken in a trial of the OX40 agonist ivuxolimab. The receptor set was obtained from an adult with an advanced solid tumor such as melanoma, head and neck, liver or kidney cancer.

The V gene is TRBV7-9, the J gene TRBJ2-3, with TRBD2 identical over 7 bases. The CDR3 loop spans 13 amino acids. Germline values: CDR1 SEHNR, CDR2 FQNEAQ (reference sequence). Trimming removed 7 bases from V and 8 bases from J; junction bases left unmatched: 9. CDR3 DNA sequence: TGTGCCAGCATCACTAGCGCCGGGGGTACGCAGTATTTT. It yields the protein CASITSAGGTQYF.

The chain joins TRBV11-2 to TRBJ2-1; 11 positions agree with TRBD2. The V and J ends lost 5 bases and 5 bases, in that order; junction bases with no gene match: 8. CDR1 is SGHAT, CDR2 FQNNGV, per germline. The CDR3 spans 16 residues. CDR3 protein: CASSLRLAGNHNEQFF. The CDR3 region has the DNA TGTGCCAGCAGCCTCCGACTAGCGGGAAACCACAATGAGCAGTTCTTC.

The chain joins TRBV19 to TRBJ2-1; perhaps D is TRBD1 or TRBD2 (5 bases each). V lost 7 bases, J lost 5 bases, and 9 bases lay in between. CDR1 and CDR2 (germline): LNHDA, SQIVND (reference sequence). This CDR3 is built from 12 residues. The CDR3 bases are TGTGCCAGTATCGGGGCCAACAATGAGCAGTTCTTC. It encodes CASIGANNEQFF.

V is TRBV28 and J is TRBJ1-2, with 10 bases matching TRBD1. This CDR3 spans 16 amino acids. The trim removed 6 bases at V and 7 bases at J, leaving 14 bases unmatched. CDR1 MDHEN and CDR2 SYDVKM come from the germline V gene. The chain's CDR3 is CASSLRQGAEGGGYTF. As DNA, the CDR3 is TGTGCCAGCAGCCTTCGACAGGGGGCAGAGGGTGGTGGCTACACCTTC.

J is TRBJ2-1 and V is TRBV7-9; the D gene is possibly TRBD2 (5 bases). V dropped 1 base and J dropped 2 bases, with 15 bases sitting between them. Per the germline V gene, CDR1 is SEHNR and CDR2 is FQNEAQ (reference sequence). The CDR3 covers 17 residues. DNA of the CDR3: TGTGCCAGCAGCTTAGTTCGGGCTAGCTCAGCCTACAATGAGCAGTTCTTC. Residues: CASSLVRASSAYNEQFF.

V is TRBV29-1 and J is TRBJ1-2; 8 bases are shared with TRBD1. The CDR3 extends over 13 amino acids. V lost 3 bases, J lost 6 bases, and 6 bases stayed unmatched. The V gene's germline CDR1 is SQVTM and CDR2 ANQGSEA. The CDR3 is CSVDGVTGDGYTF. CDR3 DNA: TGCAGCGTTGATGGGGTGACAGGGGATGGCTACACCTTC.

The chain links TRBV7-6 to TRBJ2-1, with 9 bases lining up with TRBD2. The CDR3 sequence is 16 residues long. The J segment lost 3 bases and the V segment lost 5 bases, leaving 8 bases of the junction unmatched. Looked up from germline, CDR1 is SGHVS and CDR2 is FNYEAQ. The CDR3 reads CASSAVPAGGYNEQFF. CDR3 in DNA: TGTGCCAGCAGCGCCGTCCCAGCGGGAGGCTACAATGAGCAGTTCTTC.

The rearrangement joins TRBV4-1 to TRBJ2-2; no reliable D call. V was clipped by 0 bases and J by 4 bases, with 9 bases between them. Germline V CDR1 and CDR2: MGHRA, YSYEKL. The CDR3 length is 15 residues. The chain's CDR3 is CASSQEDLSTGELFF. CDR3 DNA sequence: TGCGCCAGCAGCCAAGAGGACCTCAGCACCGGGGAGCTGTTTTTT.

The chain is built from TRBV7-6 and TRBJ2-3, with 7 bases fitting TRBD2. Trimming at V came to 4 bases and at J to 6 bases, leaving 7 bases not matched to a gene. There are 14 residues in the CDR3. CDR1 is SGHVS and CDR2 is FNYEAQ in the germline V gene. CDR3 in amino acids: CASSSVVGGDTQYF. DNA for the CDR3: TGTGCCAGCAGCTCCGTTGTGGGGGGGGATACGCAGTATTTT.

The V gene is TRBV10-3, the J gene TRBJ1-3; the D gene is possibly TRBD1 (5 bases). The CDR3 sequence is 14 residues long. The germline V gene has CDR1 ENHRY and CDR2 SYGVKD. Between the trimmed V and J ends, which lost 6 bases and 0 bases, there was a span of 9 bases. The CDR3 nucleotides read TGTGCCATCAGGGGACGGGACTCTGGAAACACCATATATTTT. Its protein product is CAIRGRDSGNTIYF.

The chain links TRBV6-5 to TRBJ1-2; unclear D gene. Germline-derived CDR1 and CDR2 are MNHEY and SVGAGI. The V end lost 8 bases, the J end lost 4 bases, and 14 bases lay between the germline ends. The CDR3 sequence is 13 residues long. The CDR3 nucleotides are TGTGCCAGCCGAAGACAACCCACCTATGGCTACACCTTC. This codes for CASRRQPTYGYTF.

The chain combines TRBV9 with TRBJ1-2, with 10 bases identical to TRBD1. There are 14 residues in the CDR3. The V gene end was trimmed by 4 bases and the J gene end by 3 bases; junction bases not matched to a gene: 3. Germline CDR1 and CDR2: SGDLS and YYNGEE. CDR3 region: CASSPGQGYYGYTF. CDR3 coding DNA: TGTGCCAGCAGCCCGGGACAGGGGTACTATGGCTACACCTTC.

This sequence joins TRBV6-1 and TRBJ1-5; D not resolved. The germline CDR1 and CDR2 sequences are MNHNS and SASEGT. The CDR3 contains 17 residues. V lost 4 bases to trimming and J lost 0 bases, with 16 bases between them. The DNA of the CDR3 is TGTGCCAGCAGTGTCTCAGCTACCACCTATAGCAATCAGCCCCAGCATTTT. Its protein product is CASSVSATTYSNQPQHF.

The chain joins TRBV5-5 to TRBJ2-1, with TRBD2 as a possible D gene (5 bases). Germline values: CDR1 SGHKS, CDR2 YYEKEE (reference sequence). CDR3 length: 13 residues. V was clipped by 1 base and J by 8 bases, with 10 bases between them. CDR3 bases: TGTGCCAGCAGCTTGCGGGATCTCTATGAGCAGTTCTTC. It codes for CASSLRDLYEQFF.

This clone was found once. As DNA, the CDR3 is TGCGCCAGCAGCTCTGGGTCGGGACACCTAAACTATGGCTACACCTTC. This sequence encodes CASSSGSGHLNYGYTF. This chain joins TRBV5-1 and TRBJ1-2, with D possibly matching TRBD1 (6 bases). V shed 3 bases and J shed 2 bases, with 17 bases lying between them. This CDR3 region has 16 residues. Germline CDR1 is SGHRS and CDR2 is YFSETQ. Combining the CDR3 with reference TRBV5-1 and TRBJ1-2 gives the whole variable domain KAGVTQTPRYLIKTRGQQVTLSCSPISGHRSVSWYQQTPGQGLQFLFEYFSETQRNKGNFPGRFSGRQFSNSRSEMNVSTLELGDSALYLCASSSGSGHLNYGYTFGSGTRLTVV.

The chain uses TRBV19 and TRBJ2-2; 7 bases match TRBD1. The CDR3 has 16 residues. CDR1 is LNHDA, CDR2 SQIVND, per germline (reference sequence). V lost 3 bases to trimming and J lost 0 bases; unmatched junction nucleotides: 4. The CDR3 DNA reads TGTGCCAGTAGTATTCTAACAGGGGCGAACACCGGGGAGCTGTTTTTT. It codes for CASSILTGANTGELFF.

V gene TRBV2 combines with J gene TRBJ1-2; D call uncertain. Germline V gene data show CDR1 as SNHLY and CDR2 as FYNNEI. The germline V and J ends were trimmed by 4 bases and 0 bases, with 9 bases remaining between them. The CDR3 has 14 residues. CDR3 nucleotide sequence: TGTGCCAGCAGTGGCGCAGCAACTAACTATGGCTACACCTTC. This sequence encodes CASSGAATNYGYTF.

The chain has TRBV5-5 and TRBJ2-6; no clear D gene. The CDR3 totals 16 residues. Germline V lookup: CDR1 SGHKS, CDR2 YYEKEE (reference sequence). Trimming took off 4 bases at V and 0 bases at J, with 11 bases between the two ends. CDR3 residues: CASSGGPLSGANVLTF. The CDR3 DNA reads TGTGCCAGCAGCGGCGGCCCTCTCTCTGGGGCCAACGTCCTGACTTTC.

The genes are TRBV6-4 and TRBJ2-3, with 12 bases aligning to TRBD2. Losses at the gene ends were 3 bases for V and 0 bases for J; bases not matched to a gene: 7. The CDR3 is 18 amino acids. Germline lookup yields CDR1 MRHNA and CDR2 SNTAGT. CDR3 coding DNA: TGTGCCAGCAGTGATCTCGGACTAGCGGGGCTGAGCACAGATACGCAGTATTTT. Amino acids: CASSDLGLAGLSTDTQYF.

The chain combines TRBV9 with TRBJ2-1; possible D gene TRBD1, 6 bases. Trimming removed 1 base from V and 3 bases from J, with 11 bases in between. The CDR3 sequence is 15 residues long. Germline CDR1 reads SGDLS; CDR2 reads YYNGEE. CDR3 nucleotide sequence: TGTGCCAGCAGCGTAACCTGGGGGCGCTACAATGAGCAGTTCTTC. It yields the protein CASSVTWGRYNEQFF.

This sequence joins TRBV27 and TRBJ2-1; 10 bases fit TRBD2. The CDR3 is 16 amino acids. The germline V gene has CDR1 MNHEY and CDR2 SMNVEV (reference sequence). V trimming: 5 bases; J trimming: 6 bases; junction bases outside the gene matches: 10. CDR3 region: CASSEYSSGRSNEQFF. In DNA form, the CDR3 reads TGTGCCAGCAGTGAATATTCTAGCGGGAGATCCAATGAGCAGTTCTTC.

J is TRBJ1-6 and V is TRBV4-1, with D possibly matching TRBD1 (5 bases). Between the trimmed V and J ends, which lost 0 bases and 6 bases, there was a span of 9 bases. CDR1 is MGHRA and CDR2 is YSYEKL in the germline V gene. The CDR3 is 15 residues long. The CDR3 loop reads CASSQDRGSNSPLHF. The CDR3 DNA is TGCGCCAGCAGCCAAGATAGGGGTAGTAATTCACCCCTCCACTTT.

This clone appeared once. The rearrangement joins TRBV5-6 to TRBJ2-3; weak D call: TRBD2 (6 bases). Germline CDR1 reads SGHDT; CDR2 reads YYEEEE. The V and J ends lost 0 bases and 3 bases respectively, with 11 bases between them. The CDR3 contains 15 residues. The CDR3 region is CASSLGAGLTDTQYF. CDR3 coding DNA: TGTGCCAGCAGCTTGGGAGCGGGCCTAACAGATACGCAGTATTTT. The variable domain in full, completed from reference TRBV5-6 and TRBJ2-3, reads DAGVTQSPTHLIKTRGQQVTLRCSPKSGHDTVSWYQQALGQGPQFIFQYYEEEERQRGNFPDRFSGHQFPNYSSELNVNALLLGDSALYLCASSLGAGLTDTQYFGPGTRLTVL.

The chain joins TRBV7-2 to TRBJ2-3, with 7 bases aligning to TRBD2. Trimming cost V 3 bases and J 2 bases; bases outside gene matches: 11. This CDR3 spans 17 amino acids. CDR1 is SGHTA and CDR2 is FQGNSA in the germline V gene. CDR3 nucleotides: TGTGCCAGCAGCTTGCCGGAAAGCGGGGCCTTCACAGATACGCAGTATTTT. Protein sequence: CASSLPESGAFTDTQYF.

This rearrangement joins TRBV28 to TRBJ1-3; D gene uncertain. Per the germline V gene, CDR1 is MDHEN and CDR2 is SYDVKM. This CDR3 has 14 amino acids. Trimming stripped 6 bases from V and 4 bases from J, with 13 bases between. This chain's CDR3 is CASRMIAAGNTIYF. CDR3 in DNA: TGTGCCAGCAGAATGATAGCGGCCGGAAACACCATATATTTT.

The CDR3 region is CASSLRGNSPLHF. The CDR3 DNA reads as TGTGCCAGCAGCTTGCGGGGGAATTCACCCCTCCACTTT. The chain joins TRBV5-8 to TRBJ1-6; D possibly corresponds to TRBD1 (5 bases). The CDR3 has 13 amino acids. Trimming removed 1 base at V and 7 bases at J, with 6 bases between. From germline, CDR1 is SGHTS and CDR2 YDEGEE.

The genes are TRBV5-1 and TRBJ2-4; 12 nucleotides line up with TRBD2. Germline-derived CDR1 and CDR2 are SGHRS and YFSETQ. J lost 4 bases, V lost 0 bases, and 2 bases had no gene match. CDR3 length equals 16 residues. The chain's CDR3 is CASSLEGTSGKNIQYF. DNA of the CDR3: TGCGCCAGCAGCTTGGAGGGGACTAGCGGGAAAAACATTCAGTACTTC.

The rearrangement joins TRBV10-1 to TRBJ2-2; D gene uncertain. Between the trimmed V and J ends, which lost 5 bases and 0 bases, there was a span of 4 bases. CDR1 WNHNN and CDR2 SYGVQD come from the germline V gene (reference sequence). The CDR3 is 13 amino acids. CDR3 DNA: TGCGCCAGCAGTTTTTCGAACACCGGGGAGCTGTTTTTT. Translation: CASSFSNTGELFF.

CDR3 region: CASRRTGGGYEQYF. The CDR3 bases are TGTGCCAGCAGACGGACAGGGGGAGGCTACGAGCAGTACTTC. The gene calls are TRBV6-5 and TRBJ2-7; 10 bases align to TRBD1. This CDR3 is 14 amino acids long. Unmatched junction bases numbered 5, after V lost 6 bases and J lost 3 bases. Germline CDR1 is MNHEY and CDR2 is SVGAGI.

The chain recombines TRBV5-1 with TRBJ2-4; D ambiguous. V was shortened by 0 bases and J by 6 bases, with 4 bases between the two germline ends. The CDR3 runs to 12 residues. Germline assignment: CDR1 SGHRS and CDR2 YFSETQ. The CDR3 DNA sequence: TGCGCCAGCAGCTTGGGCGGAAACATTCAGTACTTC. The encoded protein is CASSLGGNIQYF.

This chain links TRBV11-3 with TRBJ2-7; D gene unclear. The V end lost 4 bases, the J end lost 0 bases, and 4 bases lay between the germline ends. Germline assignment: CDR1 SGHNT and CDR2 YENEEA. The CDR3 consists of 12 residues. The chain's CDR3 is CASSSNSYEQYF. In DNA, the CDR3 is TGTGCCAGCAGCTCCAACTCCTACGAGCAGTACTTC.

The chain recombines TRBV4-1 with TRBJ2-1; 10 nucleotides agree with TRBD2. This CDR3 spans 16 amino acids. The germline CDR1 and CDR2 sequences are MGHRA and YSYEKL. Germline trimming cut 5 bases from V and 5 bases from J; bases unmatched to any gene: 9. CDR3 nucleotide sequence: TGCGCCAGCAGCGGTCCTAGCGGGAGTTTAAACAATGAGCAGTTCTTC. Protein product: CASSGPSGSLNNEQFF.